This record looks at one T cell receptor beta chain sequence and its context. In the authors' workflow: Quantification of nucleated cells was approximated via reference gene primer amplification. Sequencing used immunoSEQ multiplex PCR; TCRdb keeps in-frame clones, though not all of them. V, J and clone size derive from that table, while D and trimming were established from the DNA sequence. The sample holds roughly 71,000 clones, less than 90% seen once. With V trimmed by 0 bases and J by 6 bases, 4 bases remained unmatched. The V gene's germline CDR1 is GTSNPN and CDR2 SVGIG (reference sequence). The CDR3 totals 14 residues. This record comes from a study of blood T cell repertoires in COVID-19. Study details: From the United States, Italy and Spain came samples of acute and convalescent COVID-19. The analysed material was cDNA or gDNA that came from T cells, B-cell-depleted T cells, or PBMCs.

This rearrangement joins TRBV30 to TRBJ1-4, with 7 bases identical to TRBD1. The sample consisted of peripheral blood. This clonotype was obtained from a woman aged 80 or over with acute or convalescent COVID-19. The CDR3: CAWSVQGTYEKLFF. As DNA, the CDR3 is TGTGCCTGGAGTGTACAGGGGACGTATGAAAAACTGTTTTTT.